These 18 T cell receptor beta chains share one sample of origin, sequenced in a study of T cell responses to AZD1222 COVID-19 vaccine (dated by TCRdb to the early 2020s). Library method: the immunoSEQ multiplex PCR assay. In TCRdb, the immuneACCESS table is reduced to in-frame sequences with V and J assigned. These tables do not hold every clone; where another copy was compared, an unresolved V gene accounts for under half, and the others remain unexplained. This sample lists about 180,000 clones; approximately 90% were detected once. The ten biggest clones cover 25% to 30% of the sample. The meaning of the sample's time point label: about 28 days (+/-7) after the second vaccine dose. The sequencing used peripheral blood, collected 28 days after the second AZD1222 dose. The source of these receptors is an adult who received the AZD1222 COVID-19 vaccine.

A remark on this clone: An end of the junction differs from the germline gene, which may be a read error. The chain employs TRBV7-7 and TRBJ2-7; 8 bases are shared with TRBD1. The CDR3 contains 14 residues. Germline V gene sequence: CDR1 SSHAT, CDR2 FNYEAQ (reference sequence). DNA for the CDR3: TGTGCTAGCAGCCCCGGACAGGGCATCTACGAGCAGTACTTC. It yields the protein CASSPGQGIYEQYF.

V gene TRBV24-1 combines with J gene TRBJ2-1, with D possibly being TRBD1 (6 bases). Trimming stripped 8 bases from V and 2 bases from J, with 9 bases between. The CDR3 consists of 13 residues. From germline, CDR1 is KGHDR and CDR2 SFDVKD. The CDR3 DNA follows: TGTGCCACCAAGGGGGTTGCCTACAATGAGCAGTTCTTC. It specifies CATKGVAYNEQFF.

The chain links TRBV14 to TRBJ2-1; the D gene is possibly TRBD2 (5 bases). V was pared by 0 bases and J by 12 bases, with 9 bases between. In germline, CDR1 is SGHDN, CDR2 FVKESK. The CDR3 extends over 12 amino acids. CDR3 protein: CASSQDQAVQFF. CDR3 in DNA: TGTGCCAGCAGCCAAGATCAAGCGGTGCAGTTCTTC.

The CDR3 region is CASSSGGAMNTEAFF. Here the CDR3 DNA reads TGCGCCAGCAGTTCAGGAGGCGCCATGAACACTGAAGCTTTCTTT. The rearrangement joins TRBV5-1 to TRBJ1-1; D gene unclear. This CDR3 region has 15 residues. Germline CDR1 reads SGHRS; CDR2 reads YFSETQ. V was shortened by 5 bases and J by 0 bases, with 14 bases between the two germline ends.

Remarks on this clone: The identical CDR3 is also encoded by other nucleotide sequences in the sample. The gene calls are TRBV27 and TRBJ1-5, with TRBD1 as a possible D gene (6 bases). CDR3 length equals 14 residues. Deletions cut 2 bases from V and 7 bases from J, with 12 bases between. CDR1 is MNHEY and CDR2 is SMNVEV in the germline V gene (reference sequence). CDR3 bases: TGTGCCAGCAGTTTAGCAGGGGTCGGGCAGCCCCAGCATTTT. Its protein is CASSLAGVGQPQHF.

The CDR3 sequence: CASTPGNTLYEQYF. The CDR3 DNA is TGTGCCAGCACACCCGGGAACACTCTCTACGAGCAGTACTTC. The V call is TRBV9, the J call TRBJ2-7; D is possibly TRBD2 (5 bases). CDR3 size: 14 residues. V was pared by 6 bases and J by 3 bases, with 16 bases between. Germline-derived CDR1 and CDR2 are SGDLS and YYNGEE.

V is TRBV4-1 and J is TRBJ1-6, with D unresolved. The V gene lost 1 base and the J gene lost 5 bases, with 9 bases spanning the gap. The CDR3 sequence is 15 residues long. Germline V CDR1 and CDR2: MGHRA, YSYEKL. The CDR3 loop is CASSQGGFNNSPLHF. The CDR3 coding sequence is TGCGCCAGCAGCCAAGGGGGATTTAATAATTCACCCCTCCACTTT.

The chain couples TRBV5-4 to TRBJ2-2; TRBD1 might be the D (5 bases). The germline V gene has CDR1 SGHNT and CDR2 YYREEE (reference sequence). This CDR3 has 15 residues. The V end lost 4 bases, the J end lost 5 bases, and 15 bases lay between the germline ends. For the CDR3, the DNA is TGTGCCAGCAGCCTGACAGCCCTCGGGACCGGGGAGCTGTTTTTT. Amino acid sequence: CASSLTALGTGELFF.

V is TRBV28 and J is TRBJ1-5, with TRBD1 identical over 8 bases. Trimming cost V 0 bases and J 2 bases; bases outside gene matches: 0. This CDR3 comprises 15 residues. Germline V gene data show CDR1 as MDHEN and CDR2 as SYDVKM. The CDR3 loop is CASSLWTGGNQPQHF. The CDR3, as DNA: TGTGCCAGCAGTTTATGGACAGGGGGCAATCAGCCCCAGCATTTT.

The chain couples TRBV12-5 to TRBJ1-5; D is undetermined. CDR3 length equals 13 residues. V was clipped by 3 bases and J by 0 bases, with 3 bases between them. Per germline, CDR1 LGHNT and CDR2 FRNRAP. The CDR3 protein is CASGFGSNQPQHF. As DNA, the CDR3 is TGTGCTAGTGGTTTCGGTAGCAATCAGCCCCAGCATTTT.

The gene calls are TRBV7-2 and TRBJ1-1; the D is unclear. The CDR3 runs 14 residues. Germline assignment: CDR1 SGHTA and CDR2 FQGNSA. V lost 5 bases and J lost 1, with 11 bases in between. The chain's CDR3 is CASSPWTTNTEAFF. Written as DNA, the CDR3 is TGTGCCAGCAGCCCCTGGACGACGAACACTGAAGCTTTCTTT.

The chain links TRBV6-2 or TRBV6-3 to TRBJ2-5; D is unclear. This CDR3 is built from 14 residues. V dropped 2 bases and J dropped 4 bases, with 11 bases sitting between them. CDR1 MNHEY and CDR2 SVGEGT come from the germline V gene. The CDR3 sequence: CASSYANLGETQYF. In DNA, the CDR3 is TGTGCCAGCAGTTACGCGAATCTAGGAGAGACCCAGTACTTC.

The chain links TRBV28 to TRBJ1-2; maybe TRBD1 (5 bases). V lost 4 bases and J 4 bases, leaving 16 bases between the germline ends. The CDR3 spans 15 residues. Per germline, CDR1 MDHEN and CDR2 SYDVKM. The CDR3 DNA is TGTGCCAGCAGTTCCACGCCGGGGGTGGGCTATGGCTACACCTTC. Translated, it gives CASSSTPGVGYGYTF.

The CDR3 coding sequence is TGTGCCAGCAGCTCGTCTAGCGGGAGGGCCAGGGGAGAGACCCAGTACTTC. Its protein is CASSSSSGRARGETQYF. The V gene is TRBV7-9, the J gene TRBJ2-5; 12 bases line up with TRBD2. CDR3 length equals 17 residues. J gave up 4 bases and V 4 bases, and 10 bases lay outside the gene matches. Per germline, CDR1 SEHNR and CDR2 FQNEAQ (reference sequence).

This chain uses TRBV9 with TRBJ2-1; 10 bases fit TRBD2. Unmatched junction bases numbered 4, after V lost 3 bases and J lost 4 bases. The length of the CDR3 is 15 residues. Germline V gene data show CDR1 as SGDLS and CDR2 as YYNGEE. As DNA, the CDR3 is TGTGCCAGCAGCGCAGGGACTAGCGAATACAATGAGCAGTTCTTC. It yields the protein CASSAGTSEYNEQFF.

The chain is built from TRBV14 and TRBJ2-2, with D possibly matching TRBD1 (6 bases). In germline, CDR1 is SGHDN, CDR2 FVKESK. CDR3 length: 13 amino acids. Between the trimmed V and J ends, which lost 2 bases and 7 bases, there was a span of 8 bases. The CDR3 nucleotides are TGTGCCAGCAGCCAATCACAGGGCGGGGAGCTGTTTTTT. Translating it yields CASSQSQGGELFF.

J is TRBJ2-7 and V is TRBV5-5; D unclear. Germline V gene lookup returns CDR1 SGHKS and CDR2 YYEKEE (reference sequence). Trimming took off 3 bases at V and 7 bases at J, with 14 bases between the two ends. The length of the CDR3 is 13 residues. CDR3 in amino acids: CASSSVWGTEQYF. The CDR3 region has the DNA TGTGCCAGCAGCTCGGTGTGGGGAACTGAGCAGTACTTC.

This clone is a singleton in its sample. The chain carries TRBV29-1 and TRBJ2-7; the match to TRBD2 covers 8 bases. The CDR3 runs 14 residues. Germline trimming cut 3 bases from V and 2 bases from J; bases unmatched to any gene: 6. In germline, CDR1 is SQVTM, CDR2 ANQGSEA. This chain's CDR3 is CSVEAQAGAYEQYF. The CDR3 DNA sequence: TGCAGCGTTGAGGCGCAAGCGGGGGCCTACGAGCAGTACTTC.